These T cell receptor beta chains were read from a single sample in a study of metastatic and nonmetastatic thyroid tumors. TCRdb re-processed the PCR reads through MiXCR. Of 25,000 to 35,000 clones in the sample, about 30% are singletons; the top ten hold approximately 30%. Sequenced: blood. Every receptor here comes from a female donor with papillary thyroid cancer or a benign thyroid nodule (not recorded which). Some clones in this sample may be carry-over from other donors' samples. The CDR3 runs from the conserved cysteine through the conserved F or W. The order of the fields is J gene, clone size, V gene, D gene, CDR3 DNA, CDR3 protein. The D gene is left open where the match is weak. Clone size is stated in some rows and not others, as once, few, many or a class when expanded.

>TRBJ2-7|NA|TRBV20-1|TRBD2
TGCAGTGCGAAGGGACTAGCGGGAGGGCCTAGGCACGAGCAGTACTTC
CSAKGLAGGPRHEQYF
>TRBJ1-1|many|TRBV9|NA
TGTGCCAGCAGCGCCGACAGGACTCTGGGCACTGAAGCTTTCTTT
CASSADRTLGTEAFF
>TRBJ1-5|NA|TRBV4-1|NA
TGCGCCAGCAGCCCCCGGGAGGGCAATCAGCCCCAGCATTTT
CASSPREGNQPQHF
>TRBJ2-1|many|TRBV24-1|TRBD2
TGTGCCACCAGTGCCCCCAGAAAGACTAGCAGAAGCTACAATGAGCAGTTCTTC
CATSAPRKTSRSYNEQFF
>TRBJ2-3|many|TRBV24-1|NA
TGTGCCACCAGTGGGGCCTATGGCACAGATACGCAGTATTTT
CATSGAYGTDTQYF
>TRBJ1-2|many|TRBV6-1|NA
TGTGCCAGCAGAAAAATCGATGGCTACACCTTC
CASRKIDGYTF
>TRBJ2-7|many|TRBV6-6|TRBD2
TGTGCCAGCAGTTACTCGCCTAGCGGATCCTACGAGCAGTACTTC
CASSYSPSGSYEQYF
>TRBJ2-1|once|TRBV20-1|TRBD1
TGCAGTGCTATCGTCGGTCAGGGGGCGAATGAGCAGTTCTTC
CSAIVGQGANEQFF
>TRBJ1-4|NA|TRBV19|NA
TGTGCCAGTAGTATTCAAGGTATAGGTGAAAAACTGTTTTTT
CASSIQGIGEKLFF
>TRBJ2-3|NA|TRBV2|TRBD1
TGTGCCAGCAGGCTCGGACAGGACACAGATACTCAGTATTTT
CASRLGQDTDTQYF
>TRBJ1-2|NA|TRBV9|NA
TGTGCCAGCAGCGCAGATGGCGGATACTATGGCTACACCTTC
CASSADGGYYGYTF
>TRBJ1-2|NA|TRBV6-5|NA
TGTGCCAGCAGTTACAGGCAGGGGTCTCGGTACGGCTACACCTTC
CASSYRQGSRYGYTF
>TRBJ2-7|many|TRBV24-1|NA
TGTGCCACGGGGCAGGACTCCTACGAGCAGTACTTC
CATGQDSYEQYF
>TRBJ2-3|many|TRBV5-1|NA
TGCGCCAGCAGCTTGGGGTTCAGGGGAGGTCACACAGATACGCAGTATTTT
CASSLGFRGGHTDTQYF
>TRBJ2-2|few|TRBV27|NA
TGTGCCAGCAGTTTTTTCGGTATTGGAAGTGAGCTGTTTTTT
CASSFFGIGSELFF
>TRBJ2-7|NA|TRBV5-1|TRBD1
TGCGCCAGCAGCTTCGCGACAGGGACCTTATACGAGCAGTACTTC
CASSFATGTLYEQYF
>TRBJ1-1|many|TRBV7-9|TRBD1
TGTGCCAGCAGGGACAGGGACGCTGAAGCTTTCTTT
CASRDRDAEAFF
>TRBJ2-1|NA|TRBV28|NA
TGTGCCAGCAGTCAAATCCCCGGGAAGGGGGTAGGCGGTGAGCAGTTCTTC
CASSQIPGKGVGGEQFF
>TRBJ2-7|many|TRBV6-1|TRBD1
TGTGCCAGCAGGGCTGGGACAGGGGGTCACGAGCAGTACTTC
CASRAGTGGHEQYF
>TRBJ1-6|NA|TRBV3-1|TRBD1
TGTGCCAGCAGCCAGGGGACAGGGGGCTCCTATAATTCACCCCTCCACTTT
CASSQGTGGSYNSPLHF
>TRBJ2-7|many|TRBV5-1|NA
TGCGCCAGCAGCTTCTCTGGGTTTGTCTACGAGCAGTACTTC
CASSFSGFVYEQYF
>TRBJ2-7|many|TRBV6-1|TRBD2
TGTGCCAGCAGCGGGACTAGCGGGTACGAGCAGTACTTC
CASSGTSGYEQYF
>TRBJ1-2|NA|TRBV9|TRBD1
TGTGTCAGCAGCACCTCGGTACAGGGGGCCCAGGGCTACACCTTC
CVSSTSVQGAQGYTF
>TRBJ1-2|many|TRBV18|TRBD1
TGTGCCAGCTCACCGCCGGACAGGCCTAACTATGGCTACACCTTC
CASSPPDRPNYGYTF
>TRBJ1-2|few|TRBV2|TRBD1
TGTGCCAGCAGAAGGGGGACAGACTATGGCTACACCTTC
CASRRGTDYGYTF
>TRBJ2-2|NA|TRBV5-5|TRBD1
TGTGCCAGCAGCTACAGGGGGCCTAACACCGGGGAGCTGTTTTTT
CASSYRGPNTGELFF
>TRBJ2-1|many|TRBV20-1|TRBD1
TGCAGTGCTTACAGGGGAGATGAGCAGTTCTTC
CSAYRGDEQFF
>TRBJ2-7|few|TRBV24-1|NA
TGTGCCACCAGTGACCCGGACCTCCGTGGTATCTACGAGCAGTACTTC
CATSDPDLRGIYEQYF
>TRBJ1-5|NA|TRBV6-1|NA
TGTGCCAGCAGAGCTACCCGAGAATATAGCAATCAGCCCCAGCATTTT
CASRATREYSNQPQHF
>TRBJ1-3|many|TRBV5-1|TRBD1
TGCGCCAGCAGCTTGGGGGACAGGGGCTCTGGAAACACCATATATTTT
CASSLGDRGSGNTIYF
>TRBJ1-6|few|TRBV6-1|TRBD1
TGTGCCAGCAGTGGACAGGGACAGTCGAGCTCCTATAATTCACCCCTCCACTTT
CASSGQGQSSSYNSPLHF
>TRBJ2-5|few|TRBV4-2|TRBD2
TGTGCCAGCAGCCAAGAACTAGCGGGAGGAAGGTCGCAAGAGACCCAGTACTTC
CASSQELAGGRSQETQYF
>TRBJ2-7|NA|TRBV6-1|NA
TGTGCCAGCAGAGGCTCAGGACAGATCTACGAGCAGTACTTC
CASRGSGQIYEQYF
>TRBJ2-2|NA|TRBV18|TRBD1
TGTGCCAGCTCACCCGTCCAGATGGGACAGGGGGCAGTCGGGGAGCTGTTTTTT
CASSPVQMGQGAVGELFF
>TRBJ1-6|few|TRBV14|NA
TGTGCCAGCAGCCCGAGACAGGCTCCTAATTCACCCCTCCACTTT
CASSPRQAPNSPLHF
>TRBJ2-3|many|TRBV6-4|TRBD2
TGTGCCAGCAAAGCGGGACCGGCAGATACGCAGTATTTT
CASKAGPADTQYF
>TRBJ2-3|many|TRBV5-4|NA
TGTGCCAGCAGCTTGGAGCCAGCCAGCACAGATACGCAGTATTTT
CASSLEPASTDTQYF
>TRBJ2-2|many|TRBV30|NA
TGTGCCTGGAGTTTCACCAGGGATCAAACGAACACCGGGGAGCTGTTTTTT
CAWSFTRDQTNTGELFF
>TRBJ2-5|NA|TRBV15|TRBD1
TGTACCACCAGAGAAAATACAGTACAGGGGAAAGAGACCCAGTACTTC
CTTRENTVQGKETQYF
>TRBJ2-7|few|TRBV6-1|NA
TGTGCCAGCAGTGTTTTCGTAAGCTCCTACGAGCAGTACTTC
CASSVFVSSYEQYF
>TRBJ2-7|many|TRBV6-1|NA
TGTGCCAGCAGTGAAGCGGGTTACGAGCAGTACTTC
CASSEAGYEQYF
>TRBJ2-7|few|TRBV3-1|NA
TGTGCCAGCAGCAGGGGGGAGGGCCATCACGAGCAGTACTTC
CASSRGEGHHEQYF
>TRBJ1-5|NA|TRBV4-2|TRBD1
TGTGCCAGGACCTACTCTGATAGGACAGGGGCAAATCAGCCCAAGCATTTT
CARTYSDRTGANQPKHF
>TRBJ1-1|NA|TRBV11-3|NA
TGTGCCAGCAGCTTAGCGGGGTGCCCGGCTGAAGCTTTCTTT
CASSLAGCPAEAFF
>TRBJ1-2|few|TRBV2|TRBD1
TGTGCCAGCAGAGCCGGACAGGAGAACTATGGCTACACCTTC
CASRAGQENYGYTF
>TRBJ2-2|NA|TRBV20-1|NA
TGCAGTGCTAGAGATTCTCTGACCGGGAGAGAGGACACCGGGGAGCTGTTTTTT
CSARDSLTGREDTGELFF
>TRBJ1-2|NA|TRBV7-8|NA
TGTGCCAGCAGCTTCGAGGGGGTTGGCTACACCTTC
CASSFEGVGYTF